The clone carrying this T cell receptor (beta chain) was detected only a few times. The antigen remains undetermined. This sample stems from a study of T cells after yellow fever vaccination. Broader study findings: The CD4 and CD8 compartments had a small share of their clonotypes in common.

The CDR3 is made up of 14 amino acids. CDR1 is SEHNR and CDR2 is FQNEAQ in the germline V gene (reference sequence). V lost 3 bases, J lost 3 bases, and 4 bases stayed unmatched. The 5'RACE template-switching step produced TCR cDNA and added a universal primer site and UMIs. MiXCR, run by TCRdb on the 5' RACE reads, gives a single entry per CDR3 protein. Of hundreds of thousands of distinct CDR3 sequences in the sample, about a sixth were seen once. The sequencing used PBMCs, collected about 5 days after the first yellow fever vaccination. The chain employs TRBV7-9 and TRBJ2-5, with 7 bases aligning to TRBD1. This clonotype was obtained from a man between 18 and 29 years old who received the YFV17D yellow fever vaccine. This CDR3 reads CASSFWQGEETQYF. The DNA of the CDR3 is TGTGCCAGCAGCTTTTGGCAGGGGGAAGAGACCCAGTACTTC.